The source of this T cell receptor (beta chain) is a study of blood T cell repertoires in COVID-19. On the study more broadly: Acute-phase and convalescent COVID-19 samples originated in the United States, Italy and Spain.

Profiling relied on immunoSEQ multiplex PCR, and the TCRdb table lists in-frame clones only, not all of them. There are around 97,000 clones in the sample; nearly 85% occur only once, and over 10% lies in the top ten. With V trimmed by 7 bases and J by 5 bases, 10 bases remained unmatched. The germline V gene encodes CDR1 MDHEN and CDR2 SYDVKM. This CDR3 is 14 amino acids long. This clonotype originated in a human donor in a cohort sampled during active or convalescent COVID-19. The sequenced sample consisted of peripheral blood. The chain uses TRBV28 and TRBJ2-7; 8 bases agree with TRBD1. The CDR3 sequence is CASTGSWTGNEQYF. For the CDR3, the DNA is TGTGCCAGCACAGGGAGCTGGACAGGGAACGAGCAGTACTTC.